This TCR beta chain was sequenced during a study of shared clonotypes between healthy human individuals. Sequenced by immunoSEQ multiplex PCR; TCRdb stores in-frame clones only, minus some. The sample holds some 630,000 clones; about two thirds are singletons and the top ten take about 1.8%. V lost 3 bases and J 3 bases, leaving 12 bases between the germline ends. There are 14 residues in the CDR3. The germline gives CDR1 WNHNN, CDR2 SYGVQD (reference sequence). The V and J genes are TRBV10-1 and TRBJ2-7; a weak D match, TRBD1 (5 bases). This receptor was obtained from a woman in her thirties in good health. The source material was memory CD4+ T cells sorted from blood. Subset here: CD45RA-negative fraction. CDR3 residues: CASSDAQGYYEQYF. CDR3 coding DNA: TGCGCCAGCAGTGATGCCCAGGGCTACTACGAGCAGTACTTC.